This passage covers 21 T cell receptor beta chains from one sample sequenced in a study of blood T cell repertoires in COVID-19. Method: immunoSEQ multiplex PCR; TCRdb's copy keeps in-frame clones and lacks some. Here the sample spans some 130,000 clones, 70% to 90% being singletons. Specimen: peripheral blood. The receptor set was obtained from a man aged 45-65 years with acute or convalescent COVID-19.

The sample holds many counts of this clone. The sample carries other DNA sequences with the same CDR3. The J gene is TRBJ2-7, the V gene TRBV5-1; TRBD2 matches 10 bases. The CDR3 runs 15 residues. Germline CDR1 SGHRS, CDR2 YFSETQ. V lost 0 bases, J lost 3 bases, and 3 bases stayed unmatched. This chain's CDR3 is CASSLDPSGSYEQYF. The CDR3 DNA is TGCGCCAGCAGCTTGGATCCTAGCGGGAGCTACGAGCAGTACTTC.

This chain joins TRBV11-2 and TRBJ2-6; D may be TRBD2 (7 bases). This CDR3 has 15 residues. Per germline, CDR1 SGHAT and CDR2 FQNNGV. The V and J ends lost 5 bases and 4 bases respectively, with 12 bases between them. CDR3 amino acids: CASSRRGAGANVLTF. As DNA, the CDR3 is TGTGCCAGCAGCCGACGGGGGGCCGGGGCCAACGTCCTGACTTTC.

The rearrangement joins TRBV12-3 or TRBV12-4 to TRBJ2-3, with TRBD2 as a possible D gene (6 bases). The length of the CDR3 is 13 residues. V lost 0 bases and J 14 bases, leaving 15 bases between the germline ends. In DNA form, the CDR3 reads TGTGCCAGCAGTTTAGCCCGACTAGGCCCCCGGTATTTT. Protein: CASSLARLGPRYF.

This chain joins TRBV14 and TRBJ1-1; D possibly corresponds to TRBD1 (5 bases). Germline CDR1 and CDR2: SGHDN and FVKESK. CDR3 size: 15 residues. Trimming removed 1 base from V and 1 base from J, with 10 bases in between. CDR3 protein: CASSQVAGGNTEAFF. The CDR3 DNA sequence: TGTGCCAGCAGCCAAGTGGCCGGGGGGAACACTGAAGCTTTCTTT.

V and J are TRBV5-4 and TRBJ2-7, with a tentative D call TRBD2 (6 bases). Deletions cut 2 bases from V and 6 bases from J, with 15 bases between. This CDR3 comprises 14 residues. Looked up from germline, CDR1 is SGHNT and CDR2 is YYREEE (reference sequence). The CDR3 protein is CASSFAGGLSEQYF. The CDR3 DNA reads TGTGCCAGCAGCTTTGCCGGGGGACTTAGCGAGCAGTACTTC.

The chain links TRBV19 to TRBJ2-5; maybe TRBD1 (6 bases). There are 18 residues in the CDR3. Germline V gives CDR1 LNHDA, CDR2 SQIVND (reference sequence). Trimming pared 5 bases from V and 1 base from J, leaving 23 bases between. For the CDR3, the DNA is TGTGCCAGTAGTTTTACTCGGACAGCCACAACTTCCCAAGAGACCCAGTACTTC. Residues: CASSFTRTATTSQETQYF.

The rearrangement joins TRBV7-9 to TRBJ2-3; TRBD1 agrees at 7 bases. The CDR3 spans 14 residues. J was trimmed by 4 bases and V by 3 bases; bases with no gene match: 4. The germline V gene encodes CDR1 SEHNR and CDR2 FQNEAQ (reference sequence). This CDR3 is CASSFRQGSDTQYF. Written as DNA, the CDR3 is TGTGCCAGCAGCTTTAGACAGGGATCAGATACGCAGTATTTT. The full variable domain, in which reference TRBV7-9 and TRBJ2-3 provide the parts outside the CDR3, is DTGVSQNPRHKITKRGQNVTFRCDPISEHNRLYWYRQTLGQGPEFLTYFQNEAQLEKSRLLSDRFSAERPKGSFSTLEIQRTEQGDSAMYLCASSFRQGSDTQYFGPGTRLTVL.

CDR3 residues: CAIRLAGAKGEQFF. CDR3 in DNA: TGTGCCATCCGACTAGCGGGAGCCAAGGGTGAGCAGTTCTTC. The chain employs TRBV15 and TRBJ2-1, with TRBD2 matching over 12 bases. The V gene's germline CDR1 is LNHNV and CDR2 YYDKDF (reference sequence). V lost 10 bases, J lost 9 bases, and 10 bases stayed unmatched. The CDR3 contains 14 residues. The full variable domain, with the rest looked up from reference TRBV15 and TRBJ2-1, is DAMVIQNPRYQVTQFGKPVTLSCSQTLNHNVMYWYQQKSSQAPKLLFHYYDKDFNNEADTPDNFQSRRPNTSFCFLDIRSPGLGDTAMYLCAIRLAGAKGEQFFGPGTRLTVL.

This clone appeared once. The rearrangement joins TRBV27 to TRBJ1-2; the match to TRBD1 covers 8 bases. The V and J ends lost 3 bases and 3 bases, in that order; junction bases with no gene match: 3. The CDR3 is 14 residues long. Germline V gene lookup returns CDR1 MNHEY and CDR2 SMNVEV (reference sequence). CDR3 region: CASSFYRGDYGYTF. The DNA of the CDR3 is TGTGCCAGCAGTTTTTACAGGGGGGACTATGGCTACACCTTC.

The chain recombines TRBV2 with TRBJ1-6; D unclear. The CDR3 has 19 residues. Per the germline V gene, CDR1 is SNHLY and CDR2 is FYNNEI. Trimming shortened V by 4 bases and J by 8 bases, and 27 bases separated the two germline ends. The CDR3 DNA reads TGTGCCAGCAGTGCGGGGAGACTCGGGCTCTCCCTTAGGCATTCACCCCTCCACTTT. Translating gives CASSAGRLGLSLRHSPLHF.

The J gene is TRBJ2-1, the V gene TRBV5-1; 7 bases are shared with TRBD1. The germline gives CDR1 SGHRS, CDR2 YFSETQ. V dropped 0 bases and J dropped 3; count of bases not matched to a gene: 6. The CDR3 loop spans 16 amino acids. The CDR3 loop is CASSLAVTGDYNEQFF. As DNA, the CDR3 is TGCGCCAGCAGCTTGGCCGTAACAGGGGACTACAATGAGCAGTTCTTC.

The chain employs TRBV19 and TRBJ1-1; no clear D. V lost 4 bases to trimming and J lost 1 base, with 13 bases between them. CDR1 is LNHDA and CDR2 is SQIVND in the germline V gene (reference sequence). The CDR3 consists of 15 residues. The CDR3 DNA sequence: TGTGCCAGTAGTAAAGTATCCCGCGGGAACACTGAAGCTTTCTTT. Encoded protein: CASSKVSRGNTEAFF.

This rearrangement joins TRBV7-2 to TRBJ1-2, with 8 bases lining up with TRBD1. The CDR3 is made up of 14 amino acids. The junction had 3 bases not matched to a gene; V was cut back by 1 base and J by 5 bases. From germline, CDR1 is SGHTA and CDR2 FQGNSA. The CDR3 bases are TGTGCCAGCAGCTTAGGACAGGGGACTTATGGCTACACCTTC. It translates to CASSLGQGTYGYTF.

The chain uses TRBV10-3 and TRBJ2-7; 11 bases line up with TRBD2. CDR1 and CDR2 from the germline V gene are ENHRY and SYGVKD. The CDR3 contains 16 residues. Trimming at V came to 4 bases and at J to 6 bases, leaving 11 bases not matched to a gene. This CDR3 is CAISGSLAGVLFEQYF. The CDR3 DNA reads TGTGCCATCAGTGGGTCACTAGCGGGAGTCCTCTTCGAGCAGTACTTC.

This chain connects TRBV9 to TRBJ1-1, with TRBD1 as a possible D gene (5 bases). Per germline, CDR1 SGDLS and CDR2 YYNGEE. This CDR3 has 17 residues. Trimming pared 4 bases from V and 1 base from J, leaving 20 bases between. In DNA form, the CDR3 reads TGTGCCAGCAGCCCAGCGTGGAGGCGGGGGGGGAACACTGAAGCTTTCTTT. Amino acid sequence: CASSPAWRRGGNTEAFF.

The V call is TRBV5-1, the J call TRBJ2-7; 9 bases line up with TRBD1. Germline-derived CDR1 and CDR2 are SGHRS and YFSETQ. J gave up 1 base and V 4 bases, and 3 bases lay outside the gene matches. The CDR3 is 14 amino acids. The CDR3 DNA reads TGCGCCAGCAGCCCAGGGACAGGGTCCTACGAGCAGTACTTC. As protein: CASSPGTGSYEQYF.

CDR3: CASSLLAGVEEETQYF. CDR3 in DNA: TGTGCCAGCAGCCTACTAGCGGGAGTAGAAGAAGAGACCCAGTACTTC. The chain uses TRBV11-1 and TRBJ2-5; 11 bases align to TRBD2. Looked up from germline, CDR1 is SGHAT and CDR2 is FQDESV (reference sequence). The CDR3 loop spans 16 amino acids. V shed 5 bases and J 3 bases; nucleotides not matched to a gene: 8.

In this sample, this clone turned up many times. V is TRBV18 and J is TRBJ2-3; TRBD2 might be the D (6 bases). This CDR3 contains 14 residues. The germline CDR1 and CDR2 sequences are KGHSH and LQKENI. With 6 bases removed from V and 0 bases from J, the gap between germline ends came to 10 bases. The chain's CDR3 is CASSSGSSTDTQYF. The CDR3, as DNA: TGTGCCAGCTCGTCCGGGAGTAGCACAGATACGCAGTATTTT. The full variable domain, its missing parts supplied by reference TRBV18 and TRBJ2-3, is NAGVMQNPRHLVRRRGQEARLRCSPMKGHSHVYWYRQLPEEGLKFMVYLQKENIIDESGMPKERFSAEFPKEGPSILRIQQVVRGDSAAYFCASSSGSSTDTQYFGPGTRLTVL.

The chain is built from TRBV6-5 and TRBJ1-2, with D maybe TRBD1 (5 bases). Germline values: CDR1 MNHEY, CDR2 SVGAGI. Trimming took off 2 bases at V and 4 bases at J, with 8 bases between the two ends. The CDR3 is 13 amino acids. DNA for the CDR3: TGTGCCAGCAGTTACCAGGGTGGCTATGGCTACACCTTC. Translated: CASSYQGGYGYTF.

This clone was seen a few times. The V call is TRBV5-1, the J call TRBJ2-2, with 8 bases identical to TRBD1. The V gene's germline CDR1 is SGHRS and CDR2 YFSETQ. The CDR3 has 15 residues. Unmatched junction bases numbered 10, after V lost 4 bases and J lost 8 bases. CDR3 nucleotide sequence: TGCGCCAGCAGCCCCGGACAGGGATCACGAGGGGAGCTGTTTTTT. This codes for CASSPGQGSRGELFF.

This clone appeared a few times. The genes are TRBV2 and TRBJ1-1; D is perhaps TRBD1 (6 bases). Trimming removed 9 bases at V and 4 bases at J, with 21 bases between. The CDR3 is 15 amino acids. Germline CDR1 SNHLY, CDR2 FYNNEI. The CDR3 sequence: CARGGGGRGGTEAFF. Here the CDR3 DNA reads TGTGCCAGGGGAGGAGGAGGAAGGGGGGGCACTGAAGCTTTCTTT.